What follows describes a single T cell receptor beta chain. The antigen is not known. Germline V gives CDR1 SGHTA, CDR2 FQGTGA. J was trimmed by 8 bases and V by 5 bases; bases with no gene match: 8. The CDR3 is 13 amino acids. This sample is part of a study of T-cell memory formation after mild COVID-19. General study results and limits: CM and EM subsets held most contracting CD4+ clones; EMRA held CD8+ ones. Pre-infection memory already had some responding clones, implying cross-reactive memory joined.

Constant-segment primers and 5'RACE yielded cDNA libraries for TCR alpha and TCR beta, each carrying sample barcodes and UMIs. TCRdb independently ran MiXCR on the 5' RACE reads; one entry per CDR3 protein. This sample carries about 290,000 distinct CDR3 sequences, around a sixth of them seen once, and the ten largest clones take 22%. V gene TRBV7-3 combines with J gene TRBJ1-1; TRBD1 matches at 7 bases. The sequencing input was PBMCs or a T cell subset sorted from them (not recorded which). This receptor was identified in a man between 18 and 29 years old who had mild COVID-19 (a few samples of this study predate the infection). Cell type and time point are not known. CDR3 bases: TGTGCCAGCAGCGCGGCAGGGGGAACGGAAGCTTTCTTT. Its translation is CASSAAGGTEAFF.